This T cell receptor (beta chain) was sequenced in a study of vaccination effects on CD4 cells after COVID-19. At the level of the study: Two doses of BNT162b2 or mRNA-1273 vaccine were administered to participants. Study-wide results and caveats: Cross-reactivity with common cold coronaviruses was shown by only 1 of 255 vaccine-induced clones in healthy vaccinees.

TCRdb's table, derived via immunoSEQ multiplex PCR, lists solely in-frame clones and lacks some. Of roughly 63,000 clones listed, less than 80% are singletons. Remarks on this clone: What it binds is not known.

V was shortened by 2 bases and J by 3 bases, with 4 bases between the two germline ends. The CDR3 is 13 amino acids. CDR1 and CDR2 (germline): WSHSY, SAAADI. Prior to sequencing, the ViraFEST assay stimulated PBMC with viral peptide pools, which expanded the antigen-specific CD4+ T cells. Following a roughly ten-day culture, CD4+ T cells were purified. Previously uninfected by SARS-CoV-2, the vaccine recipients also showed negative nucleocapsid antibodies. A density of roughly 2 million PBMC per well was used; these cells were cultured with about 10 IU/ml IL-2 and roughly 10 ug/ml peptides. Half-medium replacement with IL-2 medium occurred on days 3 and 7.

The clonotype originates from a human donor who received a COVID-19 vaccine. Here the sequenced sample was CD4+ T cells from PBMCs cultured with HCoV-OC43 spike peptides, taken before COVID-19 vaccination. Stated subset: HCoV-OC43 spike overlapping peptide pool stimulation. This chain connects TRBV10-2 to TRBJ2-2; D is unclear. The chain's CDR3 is CASSETDTGELFF. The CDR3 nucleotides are TGCGCCAGCAGTGAGACAGACACCGGGGAGCTGTTTTTT.